This T cell receptor (beta chain) stems from a study of identical twins. General observations from the study: With beta out-of-frame sequences, excess sharing by twins was weaker. Cord blood beta clonotypes that were abundant carried fewer insertions, and memory repertoires showed no such trend.

TCRdb reprocessed the 5' RACE reads with MiXCR, giving one entry per CDR3 protein. The data contain roughly 200,000 distinct CDR3 sequences, 6.5% to 8.5% of them seen just once; the ten biggest clones take up around 1.8%. This clonotype has only a few counts. Its target is not known. In germline, CDR1 is SNHLY, CDR2 FYNNEI. Trimming removed 6 bases at V and 1 base at J, with 12 bases between. The CDR3 is 14 amino acids. These data also featured in a second study, about yellow fever vaccine responses in identical twins. Per that paper: Twins' T cell vaccine responses reportedly looked partly convergent, partly personalized.

This rearrangement joins TRBV2 to TRBJ2-5; D gene unclear. This receptor was identified in a young woman in good health. Sequencing input: memory (CD45RO+) T cells sorted from blood. The CDR3 nucleotides are TGTGCCAGCAGACTTGACTTACTCCAAGAGACCCAGTACTTC. This sequence encodes CASRLDLLQETQYF.